Listed here are 20 T cell receptor beta chains from one sample, sequenced in a study of regulatory T cells in long-lasting Graves disease. Indicated time point: persistent/refractory GD, antithyroid drugs over 5 years with positive TRAb. There was RNA extracted from PBMCs, and the TCR library was made from it. Assembly of TCR beta libraries relied on iRepertoire HTBI primers together with Arm-PCR of CDR3 regions. TCRdb reprocessed the multiplex PCR reads with MiXCR, giving one entry per CDR3 protein. Of around 510,000 distinct CDR3 sequences detected, roughly 20% appear once; the ten largest clones hold 7.8%. The source material was peripheral blood mononuclear cells (PBMCs), sampled when the disease was refractory, from a patient treated with antithyroid drugs. The receptors come from a female donor with Graves disease.

This chain connects TRBV4-1 to TRBJ1-5; TRBD1 aligns across 7 bases. Germline V gene lookup returns CDR1 MGHRA and CDR2 YSYEKL. Trimming removed 1 base from V and 4 bases from J; junction bases left unmatched: 1. CDR3 length equals 14 residues. The CDR3 nucleotides are TGCGCCAGCAGCCAAGTGACAGGGAATCAGCCCCAGCATTTT. This translates into CASSQVTGNQPQHF.

This clonotype was counted ten times or more. The chain recombines TRBV11-2 with TRBJ2-5; TRBD2 matches 12 bases. The V and J ends lost 4 bases and 5 bases, in that order; junction bases with no gene match: 8. CDR1 is SGHAT, CDR2 FQNNGV, per germline. This CDR3 contains 16 residues. DNA for the CDR3: TGTGCCAGCAGCTCTCTGACTAGCGGGAGCCGGGAGACCCAGTACTTC. Residues: CASSSLTSGSRETQYF.

This clonotype was observed a few times. J is TRBJ2-1 and V is TRBV7-3, with a tentative D call TRBD1 (6 bases). V was clipped by 5 bases and J by 6 bases, with 17 bases between them. This CDR3 spans 15 amino acids. Germline V lookup: CDR1 SGHTA, CDR2 FQGTGA. The CDR3 reads CASSKNRVGGNEQFF. In DNA, the CDR3 is TGTGCCAGCAGCAAAAACAGGGTTGGGGGCAATGAGCAGTTCTTC.

In this sample, this clonotype turned up a few times. The gene calls are TRBV3-1 and TRBJ2-7; possible D gene TRBD2, 6 bases. The germline V and J ends were trimmed by 0 bases and 4 bases, with 16 bases remaining between them. Germline lookup yields CDR1 LGHDT and CDR2 YNNKEL (reference sequence). The CDR3 length is 16 residues. CDR3 sequence reads: CASSQEAREVWYEQYF. DNA for the CDR3: TGTGCCAGCAGCCAAGAAGCCAGGGAGGTGTGGTACGAGCAGTACTTC.

The chain recombines TRBV2 with TRBJ2-1, with D uncertain. This CDR3 has 21 amino acids. Germline V lookup: CDR1 SNHLY, CDR2 FYNNEI. With 6 bases removed from V and 3 bases from J, the gap between germline ends came to 33 bases. The CDR3 DNA sequence: TGTGCCAGCAGGTTGAGGATGGCGGTCCGAAAAGTTTCGATTAGCTACAATGAGCAGTTCTTC. It specifies CASRLRMAVRKVSISYNEQFF.

This clonotype has at least ten counts. The chain uses TRBV29-1 and TRBJ2-2, with TRBD2 identical over 7 bases. The CDR3 is made up of 14 amino acids. Germline CDR1 is SQVTM and CDR2 is ANQGSEA. Trimming took 7 bases from V and 6 from J; bases not matched to a gene: 11. The CDR3 loop is CSALGREQSGELFF. The CDR3 DNA reads TGCAGCGCTCTAGGGCGGGAGCAATCCGGGGAGCTGTTTTTT.

The DNA of the CDR3 is TGTGCCAGCAGCCCCGGTTTGGGGGAGGGCCGATGGGAGACCCAGTACTTC. Protein product: CASSPGLGEGRWETQYF. The chain combines TRBV6-1 with TRBJ2-5, with 7 bases lining up with TRBD2. CDR1 MNHNS and CDR2 SASEGT come from the germline V gene. V gave up 6 bases and J gave up 5 bases; unmatched junction bases: 18. The CDR3 spans 17 residues.

This rearrangement joins TRBV7-2 to TRBJ2-2; 8 bases map to TRBD2. Germline CDR1 is SGHTA and CDR2 is FQGNSA. This CDR3 comprises 14 residues. V shed 8 bases and J 4 bases; nucleotides not matched to a gene: 6. The CDR3 DNA reads TGTGCCAGCCGGGGGGGTTTTAGCACCGGGGAGCTGTTTTTT. Protein product: CASRGGFSTGELFF.

This chain joins TRBV6-1 and TRBJ2-1; 9 bases fit TRBD1. The CDR3 loop spans 17 amino acids. J lost 5 bases, V lost 4 bases, and 12 bases had no gene match. CDR1 and CDR2 (germline): MNHNS, SASEGT. The CDR3 DNA is TGTGCCAGCAGTGGGGGGGGACAGGGCAGTTGGGACAATGAGCAGTTCTTC. This gives the protein CASSGGGQGSWDNEQFF.

The sample holds many counts of this clonotype. The chain couples TRBV6-9 to TRBJ2-7; the D gene is possibly TRBD2 (6 bases). This CDR3 is 14 amino acids long. Between the trimmed V and J ends, which lost 3 bases and 0 bases, there was a span of 9 bases. CDR1 and CDR2 (germline): MNHGY, SVAAGI. CDR3 sequence (DNA): TGTGCCAGCAGTTACCGCGGGGACTCCTACGAGCAGTACTTC. Translation: CASSYRGDSYEQYF.

This chain uses TRBV19 with TRBJ1-5, with no clear D. This CDR3 contains 14 residues. V lost 1 base to trimming and J lost 5 bases, with 9 bases between them. Per germline, CDR1 LNHDA and CDR2 SQIVND (reference sequence). The CDR3 reads CASSIGAHDQPQHF. The CDR3 DNA is TGTGCCAGTAGTATAGGGGCCCATGATCAGCCCCAGCATTTT.

This clonotype occurred many times. This chain links TRBV5-4 with TRBJ1-2; no clear D gene. The CDR3 spans 14 residues. The V gene's germline CDR1 is SGHNT and CDR2 YYREEE (reference sequence). V lost 5 bases, J lost 4 bases, and 15 bases lay in between. The CDR3 nucleotides read TGTGCCAGCAGTCTCCCGGGGAGCAGCTATGGCTACACCTTC. Encoded protein: CASSLPGSSYGYTF.

This clonotype was found many times. The chain joins TRBV2 to TRBJ1-1; D not certain. V lost 6 bases to trimming and J lost 4 bases, with 24 bases between them. The CDR3 covers 17 residues. Germline-derived CDR1 and CDR2 are SNHLY and FYNNEI. The CDR3 is CASRESGIQGSGTEAFF. The CDR3 nucleotides read TGTGCCAGCAGGGAATCCGGGATCCAAGGTAGCGGCACTGAAGCTTTCTTT.

This clonotype was seen many times. This chain connects TRBV27 to TRBJ1-1, with 7 bases aligning to TRBD1. The CDR3 length is 15 residues. The junction had 10 bases not matched to a gene; V was cut back by 6 bases and J by 3 bases. From germline, CDR1 is MNHEY and CDR2 SMNVEV (reference sequence). CDR3 nucleotides: TGTGCCAGCAGGACAGGGTTTCCGGGAGACACTGAAGCTTTCTTT. Translation: CASRTGFPGDTEAFF.

The chain has TRBV19 and TRBJ2-7; tentatively, D is TRBD1 (6 bases). The CDR3 runs to 15 residues. V gave up 3 bases and J gave up 5 bases, with 17 bases separating them. Germline values: CDR1 LNHDA, CDR2 SQIVND (reference sequence). CDR3 in DNA: TGTGCCAGTAGTATTAACCGGGACAAGGGTGACGAGCAGTACTTC. Protein: CASSINRDKGDEQYF.

This chain connects TRBV20-1 to TRBJ1-5; 7 bases fit TRBD1. V was clipped by 4 bases and J by 6 bases; unmatched bases: 12. Germline V gene lookup returns CDR1 DFQATT and CDR2 SNEGSKA (reference sequence). There are 15 residues in the CDR3. CDR3 protein: CSATKQGSPSQPQHF. CDR3 DNA: TGCAGTGCTACCAAACAGGGGAGTCCCAGTCAGCCCCAGCATTTT.

This clonotype was found many times. In nucleotides, the CDR3 is TGTGCCAGCAGTTGGGGGACAGGGAACTACGAGCAGTACTTC. Translating gives CASSWGTGNYEQYF. J is TRBJ2-7 and V is TRBV12-3 or TRBV12-4; 9 bases fit TRBD1. Trimming cost V 4 bases and J 3 bases; bases outside gene matches: 4. The CDR3 sequence is 14 residues long.

The V call is TRBV2, the J call TRBJ2-1; D call uncertain. The CDR3 runs to 12 residues. The germline gives CDR1 SNHLY, CDR2 FYNNEI. V lost 11 bases to trimming and J lost 7 bases, with 15 bases between them. The CDR3 spells CAGTAVRNEQFF. Written as DNA, the CDR3 is TGTGCCGGAACCGCTGTTAGGAATGAGCAGTTCTTC.

The rearrangement joins TRBV7-9 to TRBJ1-1, with D hard to call. The germline V gene has CDR1 SEHNR and CDR2 FQNEAQ (reference sequence). This CDR3 comprises 10 residues. V was cut by 8 bases and J by 8 bases, with 9 bases left in between. CDR3: CASGDIEAFF. DNA of the CDR3: TGTGCCAGCGGCGACATAGAAGCTTTCTTT.

The table lists this clonotype with many counts. This chain joins TRBV6-1 and TRBJ2-7, with a weak D call TRBD1 (5 bases). The V end lost 6 bases, the J end lost 7 bases, and 19 bases lay between the germline ends. The CDR3 is 14 amino acids. Germline-derived CDR1 and CDR2 are MNHNS and SASEGT. In nucleotides, the CDR3 is TGTGCCAGCAGCCAGGGTCCCTACCTTCTGGAGCAGTACTTC. It codes for CASSQGPYLLEQYF.